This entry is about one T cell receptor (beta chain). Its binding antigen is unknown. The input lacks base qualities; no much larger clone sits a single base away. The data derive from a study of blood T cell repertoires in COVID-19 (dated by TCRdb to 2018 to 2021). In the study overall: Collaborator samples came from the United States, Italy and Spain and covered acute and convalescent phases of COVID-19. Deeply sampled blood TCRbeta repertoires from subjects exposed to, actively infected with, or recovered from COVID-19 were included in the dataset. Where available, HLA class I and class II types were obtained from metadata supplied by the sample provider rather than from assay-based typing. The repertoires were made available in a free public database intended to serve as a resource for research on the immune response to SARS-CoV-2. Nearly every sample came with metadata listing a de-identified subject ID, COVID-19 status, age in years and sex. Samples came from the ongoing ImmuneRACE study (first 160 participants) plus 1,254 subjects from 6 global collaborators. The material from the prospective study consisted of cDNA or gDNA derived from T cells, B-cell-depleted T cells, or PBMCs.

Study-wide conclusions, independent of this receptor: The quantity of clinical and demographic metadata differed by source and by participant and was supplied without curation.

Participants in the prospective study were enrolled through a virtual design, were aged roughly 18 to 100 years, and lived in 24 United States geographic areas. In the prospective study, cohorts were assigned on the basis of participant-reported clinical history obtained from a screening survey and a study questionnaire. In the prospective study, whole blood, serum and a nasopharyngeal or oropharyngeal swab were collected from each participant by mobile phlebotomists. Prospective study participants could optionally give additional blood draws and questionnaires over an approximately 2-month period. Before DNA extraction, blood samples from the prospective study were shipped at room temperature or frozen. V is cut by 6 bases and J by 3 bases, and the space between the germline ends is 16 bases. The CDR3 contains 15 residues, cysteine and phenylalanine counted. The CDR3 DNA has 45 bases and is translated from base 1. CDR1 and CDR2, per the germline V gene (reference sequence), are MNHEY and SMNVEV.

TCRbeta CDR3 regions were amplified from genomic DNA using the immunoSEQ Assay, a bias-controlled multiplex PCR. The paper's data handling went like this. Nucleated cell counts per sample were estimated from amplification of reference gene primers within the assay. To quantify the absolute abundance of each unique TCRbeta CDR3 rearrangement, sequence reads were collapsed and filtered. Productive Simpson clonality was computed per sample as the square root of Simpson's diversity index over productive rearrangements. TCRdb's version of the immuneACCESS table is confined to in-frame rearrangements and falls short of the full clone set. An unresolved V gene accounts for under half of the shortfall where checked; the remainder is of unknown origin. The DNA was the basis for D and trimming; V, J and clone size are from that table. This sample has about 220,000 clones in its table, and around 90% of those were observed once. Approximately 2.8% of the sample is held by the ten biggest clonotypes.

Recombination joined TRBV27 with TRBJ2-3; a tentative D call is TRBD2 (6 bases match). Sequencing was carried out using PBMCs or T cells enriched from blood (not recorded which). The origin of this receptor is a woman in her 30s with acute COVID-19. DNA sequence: TGTGCCAGCAGCCTTAGCGGTTCTGGGACAGATACGCAGTATTTT. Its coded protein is CASSLSGSGTDTQYF.